This is a list of T cell receptor beta chains from one sample in a study of blood T cell repertoires in COVID-19. Assay: immunoSEQ multiplex PCR; the TCRdb copy retains only in-frame clones and omits some. The table includes roughly 100,000 clones, roughly 89% detected once. Sequencing input: peripheral blood. All receptors come from a woman aged 80 or over in a cohort sampled during active COVID-19. CDR3s include the opening cysteine and the closing phenylalanine or tryptophan. Each record gives: clone size, D gene, V gene, J gene, CDR3 protein, CDR3 DNA. D genes are given only for firm matches. Expanded clones are given a class, and other clones once, few, many or no size at all.

size: -; D: TRBD2; V: TRBV5-1; J: TRBJ2-1; CDR3: CASSWERGGDEQFF; DNA: TGCGCCAGCAGCTGGGAGCGGGGGGGAGATGAGCAGTTCTTC
size: once; D: -; V: TRBV5-1; J: TRBJ2-5; CDR3: CASSLSRGQETQYF; DNA: TGCGCCAGCAGCTTGAGCCGCGGCCAAGAGACCCAGTACTTC
size: -; D: -; V: TRBV3-1/TRBV3-2; J: TRBJ1-2; CDR3: CASSQLTGEGGYTF; DNA: TGTGCCAGCAGCCAGCTGACAGGAGAGGGGGGCTACACCTTC
size: -; D: TRBD1; V: TRBV10-1; J: TRBJ2-1; CDR3: CASSAGQGALNEQFF; DNA: TGCGCCAGCAGTGCAGGGCAGGGGGCGCTTAATGAGCAGTTCTTC
size: -; D: -; V: TRBV9; J: TRBJ1-2; CDR3: CASSTPPILSYTF; DNA: TGTGCCAGCAGCACCCCACCGATACTAAGCTACACCTTC
size: -; D: -; V: TRBV18; J: TRBJ1-1; CDR3: CASSAGNRGVTEAFF; DNA: TGTGCCAGCTCCGCGGGAAATCGTGGAGTGACTGAAGCTTTCTTT
size: -; D: TRBD2; V: TRBV27; J: TRBJ2-1; CDR3: CASSTLGSGGVGEQFF; DNA: TGTGCCAGCTCTACCCTGGGCAGCGGGGGAGTAGGTGAGCAGTTCTTC
size: once; D: TRBD2; V: TRBV3-1/TRBV3-2; J: TRBJ2-1; CDR3: CASSQDNSATSGSVSFF; DNA: TGTGCCAGCAGCCAAGACAATAGCGCGACTAGCGGGAGTGTGTCGTTCTTC
size: -; D: -; V: TRBV6-5; J: TRBJ2-4; CDR3: CAGGAGALAKNIQYF; DNA: TGTGCCGGCGGCGCAGGGGCACTAGCCAAAAACATTCAGTACTTC
size: -; D: -; V: TRBV11-3; J: TRBJ2-1; CDR3: CASSLGVSGGLIF; DNA: TGTGCCAGCAGCTTAGGGGTGTCGGGGGGCTTGATCTTC
size: -; D: TRBD2; V: TRBV28; J: TRBJ2-3; CDR3: CASPLSGRAPTDTQYF; DNA: TGTGCCAGCCCCCTTAGCGGGAGGGCCCCCACAGATACGCAGTATTTT